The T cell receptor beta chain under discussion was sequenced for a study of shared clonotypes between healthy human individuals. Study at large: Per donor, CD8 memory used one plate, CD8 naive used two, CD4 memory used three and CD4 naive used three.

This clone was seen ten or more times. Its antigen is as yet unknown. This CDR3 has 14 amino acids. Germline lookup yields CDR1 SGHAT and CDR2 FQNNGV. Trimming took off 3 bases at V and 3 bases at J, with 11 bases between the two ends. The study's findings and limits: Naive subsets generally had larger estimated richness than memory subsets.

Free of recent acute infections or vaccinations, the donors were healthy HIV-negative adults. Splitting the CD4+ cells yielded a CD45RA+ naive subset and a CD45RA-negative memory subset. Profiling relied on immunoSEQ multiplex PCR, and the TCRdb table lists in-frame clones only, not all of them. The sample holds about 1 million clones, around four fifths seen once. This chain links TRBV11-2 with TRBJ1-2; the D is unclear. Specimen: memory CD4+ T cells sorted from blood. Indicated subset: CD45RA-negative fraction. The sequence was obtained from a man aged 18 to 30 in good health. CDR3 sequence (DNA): TGTGCCAGCAGCTTTTCCGACACGGACTATGGCTACACCTTC. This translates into CASSFSDTDYGYTF.